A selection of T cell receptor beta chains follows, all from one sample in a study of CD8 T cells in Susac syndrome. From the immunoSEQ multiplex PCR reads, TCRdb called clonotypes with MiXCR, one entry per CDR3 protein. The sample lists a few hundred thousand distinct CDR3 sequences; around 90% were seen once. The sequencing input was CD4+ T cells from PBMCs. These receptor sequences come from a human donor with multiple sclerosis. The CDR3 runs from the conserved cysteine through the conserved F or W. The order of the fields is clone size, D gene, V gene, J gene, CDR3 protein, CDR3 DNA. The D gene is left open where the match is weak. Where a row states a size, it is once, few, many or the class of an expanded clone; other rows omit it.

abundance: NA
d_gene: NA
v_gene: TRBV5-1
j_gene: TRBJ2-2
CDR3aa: CASSPVEDTGELFF
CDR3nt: TGCGCCAGCAGCCCGGTCGAGGACACCGGGGAGCTGTTTTTT

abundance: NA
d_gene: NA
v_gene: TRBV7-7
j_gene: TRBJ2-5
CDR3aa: CASSLEGPGSGQETQYF
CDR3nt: TGTGCTAGCAGCTTAGAAGGCCCGGGTAGCGGTCAAGAGACCCAGTACTTC

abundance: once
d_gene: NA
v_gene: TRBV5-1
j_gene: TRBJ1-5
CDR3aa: CASSLSSRDNQPQHF
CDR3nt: TGCGCCAGCAGCTTATCCTCCAGGGACAATCAGCCCCAGCATTTT

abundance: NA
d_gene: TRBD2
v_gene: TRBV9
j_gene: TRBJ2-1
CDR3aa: CASSSVLPSLASGGLYNEQFF
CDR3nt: TGTGCCAGCAGCTCCGTACTTCCCAGCTTGGCCAGCGGGGGCCTCTACAATGAGCAGTTCTTC

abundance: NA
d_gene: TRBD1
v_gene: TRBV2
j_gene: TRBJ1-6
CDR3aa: CASSERQGAHSPLHF
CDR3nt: TGTGCCAGCAGTGAGCGACAGGGGGCGCATTCACCCCTCCACTTT

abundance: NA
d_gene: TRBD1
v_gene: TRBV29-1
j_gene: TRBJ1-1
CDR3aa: CSVAYNRGTEAFF
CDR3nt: TGCAGCGTTGCCTATAACAGGGGAACTGAAGCTTTCTTT

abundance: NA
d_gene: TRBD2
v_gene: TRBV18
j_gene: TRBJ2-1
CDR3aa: CASSPRDGGDSYNEQFF
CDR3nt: TGTGCCAGCTCACCACGGGACGGGGGGGACTCCTACAATGAGCAGTTCTTC

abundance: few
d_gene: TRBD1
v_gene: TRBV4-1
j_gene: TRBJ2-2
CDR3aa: CASSPLTGYSGELFF
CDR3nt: TGCGCCAGCAGCCCCTTGACAGGGTATAGCGGGGAGCTGTTTTTT

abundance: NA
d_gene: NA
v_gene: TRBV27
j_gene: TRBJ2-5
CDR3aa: CASSLVLGETQYF
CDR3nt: TGTGCCAGCAGTTTGGTATTAGGCGAGACCCAGTACTTC

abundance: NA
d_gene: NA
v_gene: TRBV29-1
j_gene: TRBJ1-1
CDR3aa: CSVVRRDTEAFF
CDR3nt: TGCAGCGTTGTTCGGAGGGACACTGAAGCTTTCTTT

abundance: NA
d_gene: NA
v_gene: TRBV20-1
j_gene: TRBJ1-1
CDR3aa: CSARQGRGTEAFF
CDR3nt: TGCAGTGCTAGACAGGGAAGAGGCACTGAAGCTTTCTTT

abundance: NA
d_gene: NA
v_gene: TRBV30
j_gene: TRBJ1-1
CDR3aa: CAWNKDIEAFF
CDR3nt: TGTGCCTGGAATAAAGACATTGAAGCTTTCTTT

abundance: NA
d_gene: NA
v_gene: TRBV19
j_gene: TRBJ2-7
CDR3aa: CASSIDGGFSSYEQYF
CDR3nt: TGTGCCAGTAGTATCGACGGCGGGTTTAGCTCCTACGAGCAGTACTTC

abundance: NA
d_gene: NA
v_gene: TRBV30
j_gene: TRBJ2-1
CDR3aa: CAWSGNSPPSGEQFF
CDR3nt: TGTGCCTGGAGTGGGAACTCCCCCCCCAGCGGTGAGCAGTTCTTC

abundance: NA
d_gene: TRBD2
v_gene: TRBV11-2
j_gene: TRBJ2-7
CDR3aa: CASSPSGAAYEQYF
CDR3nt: TGTGCCAGCAGCCCTAGCGGGGCCGCCTACGAGCAGTACTTC

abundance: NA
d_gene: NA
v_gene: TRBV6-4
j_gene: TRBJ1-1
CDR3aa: CASSIQMGAEAFF
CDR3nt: TGTGCCAGCAGTATTCAAATGGGCGCTGAAGCTTTCTTT

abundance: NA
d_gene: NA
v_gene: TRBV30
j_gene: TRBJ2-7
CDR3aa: CAWSVGGNHEQYF
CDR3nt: TGTGCCTGGAGTGTAGGCGGGAACCACGAGCAGTACTTC

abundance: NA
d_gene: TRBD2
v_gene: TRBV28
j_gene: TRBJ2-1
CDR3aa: CASSRGGTSGSEQFF
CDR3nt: TGTGCCAGCAGCCGGGGCGGGACTAGCGGCAGTGAGCAGTTCTTC

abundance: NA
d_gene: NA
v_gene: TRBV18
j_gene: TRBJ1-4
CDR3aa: CASSPSQRTNEKLFF
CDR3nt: TGTGCCAGCTCACCATCTCAAAGAACTAATGAAAAACTGTTTTTT

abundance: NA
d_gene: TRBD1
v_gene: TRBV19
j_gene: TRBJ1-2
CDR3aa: CASSTITGGYGYTF
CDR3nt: TGTGCCAGTAGTACCATAACAGGGGGCTATGGCTACACCTTC

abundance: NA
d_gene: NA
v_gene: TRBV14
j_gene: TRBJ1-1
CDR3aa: CASSRGLSSNTEAFF
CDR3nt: TGTGCCAGCAGCAGGGGACTTTCCTCGAACACTGAAGCTTTCTTT

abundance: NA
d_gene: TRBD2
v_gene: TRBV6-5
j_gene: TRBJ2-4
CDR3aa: CASSSPGGTHDQYF
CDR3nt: TGTGCCAGCAGTTCACCGGGGGGGACTCACGATCAGTACTTC

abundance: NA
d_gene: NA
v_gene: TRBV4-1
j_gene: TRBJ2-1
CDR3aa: CASSQDYHNEQFF
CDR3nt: TGCGCCAGCAGCCAAGACTACCATAATGAGCAGTTCTTC

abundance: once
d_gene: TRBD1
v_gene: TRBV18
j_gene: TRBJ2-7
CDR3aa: CASSPGQDYEQYF
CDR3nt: TGTGCCAGCTCACCGGGACAGGATTACGAGCAGTACTTC

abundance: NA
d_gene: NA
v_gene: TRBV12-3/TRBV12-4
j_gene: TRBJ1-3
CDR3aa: CASSSQGIRNTIYF
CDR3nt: TGTGCCAGCAGTTCCCAGGGGATCCGTAACACCATATATTTT

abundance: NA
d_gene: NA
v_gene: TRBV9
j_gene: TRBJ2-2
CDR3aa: CASSPRAGTSTGELFF
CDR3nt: TGTGCCAGCAGCCCTCGTGCAGGAACGAGTACCGGGGAGCTGTTTTTT

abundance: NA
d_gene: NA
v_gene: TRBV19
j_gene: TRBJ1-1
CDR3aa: CASKGREGSTEAFF
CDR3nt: TGTGCCAGTAAAGGAAGGGAGGGAAGCACTGAAGCTTTCTTT

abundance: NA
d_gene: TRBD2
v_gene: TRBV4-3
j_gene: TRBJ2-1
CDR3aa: CASSHEGSGRANNEQFF
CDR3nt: TGCGCCAGCAGCCACGAAGGTAGCGGGAGGGCCAACAATGAGCAGTTCTTC

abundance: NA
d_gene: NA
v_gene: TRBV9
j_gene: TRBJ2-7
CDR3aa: CASSVGSWSEQYF
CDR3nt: TGTGCCAGCAGCGTAGGGTCTTGGTCCGAGCAGTACTTC

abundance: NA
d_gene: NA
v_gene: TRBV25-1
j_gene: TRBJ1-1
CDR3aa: CASMGWGGATEAFF
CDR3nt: TGTGCCAGCATGGGCTGGGGAGGTGCCACTGAAGCTTTCTTT

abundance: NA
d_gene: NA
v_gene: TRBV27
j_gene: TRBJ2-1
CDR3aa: CATRRGSSYNEQFF
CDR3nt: TGTGCCACTAGAAGGGGGAGCTCCTACAATGAGCAGTTCTTC

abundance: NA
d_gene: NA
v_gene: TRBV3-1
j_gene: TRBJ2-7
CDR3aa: CASSQGGRGGEQYF
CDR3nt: TGTGCCAGCAGCCAAGGGGGCAGAGGAGGCGAGCAGTACTTC

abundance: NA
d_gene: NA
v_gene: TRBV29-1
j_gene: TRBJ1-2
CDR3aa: CSVGPAPAYTKGYGYTF
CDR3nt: TGCAGCGTTGGCCCAGCGCCCGCATATACGAAGGGCTATGGCTACACCTTC

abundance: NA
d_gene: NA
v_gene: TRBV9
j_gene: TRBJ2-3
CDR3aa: CASSVGRGRTDTQYF
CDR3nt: TGTGCCAGCAGCGTAGGAAGAGGGAGGACAGATACGCAGTATTTT

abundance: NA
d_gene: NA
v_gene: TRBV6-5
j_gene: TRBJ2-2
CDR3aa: CASSYSRNTGELFF
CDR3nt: TGTGCCAGCAGTTACTCGCGGAACACCGGGGAGCTGTTTTTT

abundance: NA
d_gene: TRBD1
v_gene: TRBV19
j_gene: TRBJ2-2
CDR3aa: CASTHRGQGFTGELFF
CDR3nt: TGTGCCAGTACCCACCGGGGACAGGGGTTCACCGGGGAGCTGTTTTTT

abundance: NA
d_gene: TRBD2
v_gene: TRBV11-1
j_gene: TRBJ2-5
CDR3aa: CASSPLFGLGLAEYQETQYF
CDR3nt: TGTGCCAGCAGCCCACTATTTGGGCTAGGGCTAGCGGAGTACCAAGAGACCCAGTACTTC

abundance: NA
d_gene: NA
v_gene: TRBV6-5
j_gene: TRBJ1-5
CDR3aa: CASSYTSSNQPQHF
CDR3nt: TGTGCCAGCAGTTACACCAGTAGCAATCAGCCCCAGCATTTT

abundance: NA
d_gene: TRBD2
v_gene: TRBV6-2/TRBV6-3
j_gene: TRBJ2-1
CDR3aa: CASSYPAIAGGLVGRYEQFF
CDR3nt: TGTGCCAGCAGTTACCCCGCGATAGCGGGGGGGCTGGTTGGGCGGTATGAGCAGTTCTTC

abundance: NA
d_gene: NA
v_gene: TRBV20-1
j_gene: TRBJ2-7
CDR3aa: CSASFRLSKGSYEQYF
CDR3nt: TGCAGTGCTAGTTTTCGACTGTCAAAAGGATCCTACGAGCAGTACTTC